This T cell receptor beta chain was identified during a study of long-term antiretroviral therapy in people with HIV. About the research overall: The oldest samples precede the 2015 immediate-ART recommendation by about a decade. General observations from the study: Clones that expanded before ART (that is, prior to treatment) dominated the repertoire at all time points.

With regard to this clone: What it binds is not known.

Trimming took off 1 base at V and 0 bases at J, with 10 bases between the two ends. Looked up from germline, CDR1 is LNHDA and CDR2 is SQIVND (reference sequence). The length of the CDR3 is 16 residues. At the survey level, the v3.0 immunoSEQ assay was run. This table comes from immunoSEQ multiplex PCR, and its TCRdb copy is limited to in-frame clones, with some not included. The table has 25,000 to 30,000 clones, around 85% seen once; the top ten hold just under 8.5%. Donors needed at least one pre-ART PBMC sample plus at least two post-ART samples. The samples, holding about 0.95-11 million cryopreserved PBMC, were thawed before DNA extraction was carried out.

The clonotype originates from a man aged 40-49 years with HIV. V usage is TRBV19 and J usage is TRBJ1-5, with D unresolved. The material was unsorted PBMCs, obtained 3 years after starting antiretroviral therapy. CDR3 DNA: TGTGCCAGTAGTATAGGAGACACAGATAGCAATCAGCCCCAGCATTTT. Translation: CASSIGDTDSNQPQHF.